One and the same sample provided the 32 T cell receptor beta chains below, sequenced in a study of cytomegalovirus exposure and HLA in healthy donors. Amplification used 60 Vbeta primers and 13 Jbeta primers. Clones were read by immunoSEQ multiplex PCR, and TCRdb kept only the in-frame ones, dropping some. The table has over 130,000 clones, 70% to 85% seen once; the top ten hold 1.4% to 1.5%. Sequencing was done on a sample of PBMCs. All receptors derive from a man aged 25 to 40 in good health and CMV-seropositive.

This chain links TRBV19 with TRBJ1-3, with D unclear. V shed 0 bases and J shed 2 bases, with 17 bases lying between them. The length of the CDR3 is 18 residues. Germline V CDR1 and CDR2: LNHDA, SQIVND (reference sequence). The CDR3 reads CASSIEGSASITGNTIYF. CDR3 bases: TGTGCCAGTAGTATAGAAGGGAGCGCCTCCATAACTGGAAACACCATATATTTT. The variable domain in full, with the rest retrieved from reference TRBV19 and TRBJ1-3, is DGGITQSPKYLFRKEGQNVTLSCEQNLNHDAMYWYRQDPGQGLRLIYYSQIVNDFQKGDIAEGYSVSREKKESFPLTVTSAQKNPTAFYLCASSIEGSASITGNTIYFGEGSWLTVV.

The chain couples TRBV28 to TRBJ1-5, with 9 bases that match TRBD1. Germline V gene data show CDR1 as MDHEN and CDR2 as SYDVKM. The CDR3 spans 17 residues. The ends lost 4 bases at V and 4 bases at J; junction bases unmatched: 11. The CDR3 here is CASSYRGGTGLNQPQHF. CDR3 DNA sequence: TGTGCCAGCAGTTACCGTGGGGGGACAGGGTTGAATCAGCCCCAGCATTTT.

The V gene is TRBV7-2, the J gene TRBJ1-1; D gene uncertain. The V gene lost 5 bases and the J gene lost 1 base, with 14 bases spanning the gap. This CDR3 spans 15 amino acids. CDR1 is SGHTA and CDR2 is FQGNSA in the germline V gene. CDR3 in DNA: TGTGCCAGCAGCCTAATTTCAACTGGGAACACTGAAGCTTTCTTT. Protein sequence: CASSLISTGNTEAFF.

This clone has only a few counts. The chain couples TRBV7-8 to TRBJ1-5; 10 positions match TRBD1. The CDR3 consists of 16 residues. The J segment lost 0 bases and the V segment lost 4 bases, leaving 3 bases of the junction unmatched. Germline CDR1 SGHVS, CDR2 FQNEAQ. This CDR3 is CASSSGTGDSNQPQHF. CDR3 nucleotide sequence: TGTGCCAGCAGCTCCGGGACAGGGGATAGCAATCAGCCCCAGCATTTT.

DNA for the CDR3: TGTGCCAGCAGCTTAGGGATTAGCGGGGGCACAGATACGCAGTATTTT. Translating gives CASSLGISGGTDTQYF. V is TRBV7-2 and J is TRBJ2-3, with TRBD2 identical over 8 bases. This CDR3 spans 16 amino acids. Trimming removed 1 base from V and 1 base from J; junction bases left unmatched: 4. Per the germline V gene, CDR1 is SGHTA and CDR2 is FQGNSA.

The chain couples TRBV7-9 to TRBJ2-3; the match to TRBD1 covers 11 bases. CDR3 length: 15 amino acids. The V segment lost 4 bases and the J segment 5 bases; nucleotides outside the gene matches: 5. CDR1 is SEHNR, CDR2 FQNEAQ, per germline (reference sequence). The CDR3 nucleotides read TGTGCCAGCAGCTCCTCCGGGACAGGGGGAGATACGCAGTATTTT. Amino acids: CASSSSGTGGDTQYF.

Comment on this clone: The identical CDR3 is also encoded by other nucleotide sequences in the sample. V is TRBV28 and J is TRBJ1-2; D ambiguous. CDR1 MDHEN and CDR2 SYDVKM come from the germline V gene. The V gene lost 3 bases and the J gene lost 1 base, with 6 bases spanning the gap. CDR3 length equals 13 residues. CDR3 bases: TGTGCCAGCAGTTTCCGGGGTAACTATGGCTACACCTTC. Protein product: CASSFRGNYGYTF.

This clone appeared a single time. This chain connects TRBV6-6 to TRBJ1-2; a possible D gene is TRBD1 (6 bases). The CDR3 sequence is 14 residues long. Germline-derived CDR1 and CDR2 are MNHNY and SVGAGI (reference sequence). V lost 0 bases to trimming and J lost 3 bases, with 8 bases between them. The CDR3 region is CASSYSTGHYGYTF. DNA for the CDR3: TGTGCCAGCAGTTACTCTACAGGGCACTATGGCTACACCTTC.

CDR3 loop: CASSLGRGLTGELFF. The CDR3 DNA sequence: TGTGCCAGCAGCTTGGGCAGGGGGCTCACCGGGGAGCTGTTTTTT. The J gene is TRBJ2-2, the V gene TRBV5-4, with 8 bases identical to TRBD1. J lost 4 bases, V lost 0 bases, and 2 bases had no gene match. The length of the CDR3 is 15 residues. Germline loops: CDR1 SGHNT, CDR2 YYREEE (reference sequence).

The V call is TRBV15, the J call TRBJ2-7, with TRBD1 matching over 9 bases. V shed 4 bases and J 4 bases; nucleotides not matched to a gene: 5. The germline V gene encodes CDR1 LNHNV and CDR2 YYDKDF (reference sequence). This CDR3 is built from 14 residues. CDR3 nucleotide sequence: TGTGCCACCAGCATAAGGGACAGGGTATACGAGCAGTACTTC. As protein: CATSIRDRVYEQYF.

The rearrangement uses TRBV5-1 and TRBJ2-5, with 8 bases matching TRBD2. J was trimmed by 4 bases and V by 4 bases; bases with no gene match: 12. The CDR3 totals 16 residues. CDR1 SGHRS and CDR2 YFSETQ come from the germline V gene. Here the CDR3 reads CASSPRQRELGETQYF. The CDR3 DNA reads TGCGCCAGCAGCCCCCGTCAGCGGGAGCTGGGAGAGACCCAGTACTTC.

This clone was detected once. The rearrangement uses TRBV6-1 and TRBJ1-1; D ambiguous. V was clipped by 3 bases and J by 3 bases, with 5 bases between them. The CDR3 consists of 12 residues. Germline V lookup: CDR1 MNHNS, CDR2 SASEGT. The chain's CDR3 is CASSEGHTEAFF. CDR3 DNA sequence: TGTGCCAGCAGTGAGGGCCACACTGAAGCTTTCTTT.

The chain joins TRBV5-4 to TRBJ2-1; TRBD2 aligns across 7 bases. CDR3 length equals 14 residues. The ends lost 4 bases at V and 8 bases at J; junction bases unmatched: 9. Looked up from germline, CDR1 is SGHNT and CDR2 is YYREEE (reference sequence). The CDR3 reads CASSAGTRGDEQFF. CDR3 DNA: TGTGCCAGCAGCGCCGGGACCCGGGGGGATGAGCAGTTCTTC.

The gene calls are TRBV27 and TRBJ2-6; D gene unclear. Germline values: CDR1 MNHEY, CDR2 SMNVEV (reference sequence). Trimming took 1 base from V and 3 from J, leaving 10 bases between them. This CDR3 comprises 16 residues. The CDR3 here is CASSLFPRSGANVLTF. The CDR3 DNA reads TGTGCCAGCAGTTTATTCCCTAGGAGTGGGGCCAACGTCCTGACTTTC.

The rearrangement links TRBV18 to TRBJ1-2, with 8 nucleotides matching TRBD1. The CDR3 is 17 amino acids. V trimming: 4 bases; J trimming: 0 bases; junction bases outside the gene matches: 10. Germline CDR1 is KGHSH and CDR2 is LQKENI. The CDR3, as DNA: TGTGCCAGCTCACGAGACAGGGGAGAAAGCCCTAACTATGGCTACACCTTC. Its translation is CASSRDRGESPNYGYTF.

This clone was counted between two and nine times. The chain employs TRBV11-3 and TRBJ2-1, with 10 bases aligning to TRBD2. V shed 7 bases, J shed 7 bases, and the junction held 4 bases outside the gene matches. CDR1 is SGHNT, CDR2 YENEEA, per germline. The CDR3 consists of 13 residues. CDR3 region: CASKASGRNEQFF. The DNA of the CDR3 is TGTGCCAGCAAGGCTAGCGGGAGAAATGAGCAGTTCTTC.

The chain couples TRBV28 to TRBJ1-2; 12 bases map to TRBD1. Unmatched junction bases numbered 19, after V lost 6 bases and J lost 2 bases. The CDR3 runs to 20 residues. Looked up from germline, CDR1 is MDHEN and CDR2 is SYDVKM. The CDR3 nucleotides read TGTGCCAGCAGCCTAGGACCGCAGGGACAGGGGGCCGATAGAAACTATGGCTACACCTTC. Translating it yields CASSLGPQGQGADRNYGYTF.

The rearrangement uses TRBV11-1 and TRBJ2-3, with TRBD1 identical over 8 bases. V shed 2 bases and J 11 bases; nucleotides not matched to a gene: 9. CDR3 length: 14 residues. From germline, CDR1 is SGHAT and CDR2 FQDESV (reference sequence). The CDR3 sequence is CASSLFEGGTGQYF. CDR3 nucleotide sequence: TGTGCCAGCAGCTTATTCGAAGGGGGGACAGGGCAGTATTTT.

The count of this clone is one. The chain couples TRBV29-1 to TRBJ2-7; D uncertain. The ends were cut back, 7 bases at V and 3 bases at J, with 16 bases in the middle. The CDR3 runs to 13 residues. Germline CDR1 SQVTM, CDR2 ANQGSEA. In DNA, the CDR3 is TGCAGCGCCCTAGAGACGGCGAACTACGAGCAGTACTTC. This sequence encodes CSALETANYEQYF.

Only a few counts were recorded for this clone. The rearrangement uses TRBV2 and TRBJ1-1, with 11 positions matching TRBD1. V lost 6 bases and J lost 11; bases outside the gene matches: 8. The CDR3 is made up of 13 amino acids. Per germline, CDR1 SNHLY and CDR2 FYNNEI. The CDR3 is CASRVDRGQEAFF. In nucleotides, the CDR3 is TGTGCCAGCAGGGTGGACAGGGGGCAGGAGGCTTTCTTT.

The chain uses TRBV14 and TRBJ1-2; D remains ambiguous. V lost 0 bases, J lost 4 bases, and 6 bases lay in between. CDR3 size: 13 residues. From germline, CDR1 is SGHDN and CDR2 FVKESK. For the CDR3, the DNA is TGTGCCAGCAGCCAAGACAGGTCCTATGGCTACACCTTC. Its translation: CASSQDRSYGYTF.

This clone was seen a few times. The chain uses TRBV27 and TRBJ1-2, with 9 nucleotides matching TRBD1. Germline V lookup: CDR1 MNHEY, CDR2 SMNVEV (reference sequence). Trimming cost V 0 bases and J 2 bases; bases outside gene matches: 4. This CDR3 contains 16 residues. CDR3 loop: CASSLSPGQGNYGYTF. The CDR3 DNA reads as TGTGCCAGCAGTTTATCTCCGGGACAGGGAAACTATGGCTACACCTTC.

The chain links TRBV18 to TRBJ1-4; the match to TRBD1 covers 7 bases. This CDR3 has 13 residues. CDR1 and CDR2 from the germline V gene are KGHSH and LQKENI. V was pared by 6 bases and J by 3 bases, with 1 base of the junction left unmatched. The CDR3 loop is CASSGQANEKLFF. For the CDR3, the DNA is TGTGCCAGCTCCGGACAGGCTAATGAAAAACTGTTTTTT.

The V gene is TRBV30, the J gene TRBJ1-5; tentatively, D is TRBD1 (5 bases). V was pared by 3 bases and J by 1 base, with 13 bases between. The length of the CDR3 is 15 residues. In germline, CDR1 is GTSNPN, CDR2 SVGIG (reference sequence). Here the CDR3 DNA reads TGTGCCTGGAGCGTCGCCACAGGCAGCAATCAGCCCCAGCATTTT. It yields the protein CAWSVATGSNQPQHF.

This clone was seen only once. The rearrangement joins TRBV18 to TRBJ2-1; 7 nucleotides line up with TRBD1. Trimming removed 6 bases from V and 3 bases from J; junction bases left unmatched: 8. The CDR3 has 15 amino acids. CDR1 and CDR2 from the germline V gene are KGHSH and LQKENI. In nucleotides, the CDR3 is TGTGCCAGCTCCCCTAGAGGGGGCGGCTACAATGAGCAGTTCTTC. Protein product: CASSPRGGGYNEQFF.

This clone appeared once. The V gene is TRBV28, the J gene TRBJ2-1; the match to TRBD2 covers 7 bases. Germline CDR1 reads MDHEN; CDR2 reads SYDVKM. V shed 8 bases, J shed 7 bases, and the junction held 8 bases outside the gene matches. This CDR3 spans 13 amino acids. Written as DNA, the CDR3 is TGTGCCAGCCCTCGGCGGGAGAGGAATGAGCAGTTCTTC. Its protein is CASPRRERNEQFF. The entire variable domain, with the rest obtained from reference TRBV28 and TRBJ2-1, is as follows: DVKVTQSSRYLVKRTGEKVFLECVQDMDHENMFWYRQDPGLGLRLIYFSYDVKMKEKGDIPEGYSVSREKKERFSLILESASTNQTSMYLCASPRRERNEQFFGPGTRLTVL.

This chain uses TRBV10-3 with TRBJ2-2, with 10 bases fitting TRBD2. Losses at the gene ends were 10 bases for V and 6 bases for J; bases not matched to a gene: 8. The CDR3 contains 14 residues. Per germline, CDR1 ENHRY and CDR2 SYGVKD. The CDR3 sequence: CATASGSFSGELFF. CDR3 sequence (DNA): TGTGCCACAGCTAGCGGGAGTTTCTCCGGGGAGCTGTTTTTT.

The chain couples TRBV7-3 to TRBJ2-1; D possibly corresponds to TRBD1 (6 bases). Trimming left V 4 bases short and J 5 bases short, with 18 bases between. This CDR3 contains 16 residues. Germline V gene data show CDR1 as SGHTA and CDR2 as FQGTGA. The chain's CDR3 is CASSSRPGTRNNEQFF. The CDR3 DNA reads TGTGCCAGCAGCTCCAGACCCGGGACAAGGAACAATGAGCAGTTCTTC.

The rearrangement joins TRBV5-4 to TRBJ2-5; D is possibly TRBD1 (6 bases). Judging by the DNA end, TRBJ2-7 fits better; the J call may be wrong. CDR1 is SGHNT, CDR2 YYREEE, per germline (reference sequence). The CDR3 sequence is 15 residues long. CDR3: CASSSPNRETYEQYF. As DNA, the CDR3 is TGTGCCAGCAGCTCACCAAACAGGGAAACCTACGAGCAGTACTTC.

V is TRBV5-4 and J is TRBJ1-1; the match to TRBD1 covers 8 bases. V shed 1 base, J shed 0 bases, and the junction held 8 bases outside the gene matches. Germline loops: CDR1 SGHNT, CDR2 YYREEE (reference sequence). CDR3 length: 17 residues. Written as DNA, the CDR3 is TGTGCCAGCAGCTTGATCGGCAGGGGGCTCATGAACACTGAAGCTTTCTTT. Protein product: CASSLIGRGLMNTEAFF.

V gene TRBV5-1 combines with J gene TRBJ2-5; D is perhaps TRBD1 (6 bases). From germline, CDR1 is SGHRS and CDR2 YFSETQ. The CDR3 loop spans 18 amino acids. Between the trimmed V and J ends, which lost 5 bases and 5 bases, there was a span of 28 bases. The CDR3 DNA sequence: TGCGCCAGCAGTCGAAGCTCCCAGGCCAGGGGATTAGGGGAGACCCAGTACTTC. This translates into CASSRSSQARGLGETQYF.

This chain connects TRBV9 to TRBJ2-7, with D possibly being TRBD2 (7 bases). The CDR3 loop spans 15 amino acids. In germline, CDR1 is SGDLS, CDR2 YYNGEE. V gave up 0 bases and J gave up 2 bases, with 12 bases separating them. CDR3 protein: CASSVEGGGAYEQYF. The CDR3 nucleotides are TGTGCCAGCAGCGTAGAGGGAGGGGGGGCCTACGAGCAGTACTTC.